This T cell receptor (beta chain) comes out of a study of PD-1 blockade in classical Hodgkin lymphoma. Overall study findings and caveats: The baseline diversity of complete responders showed similarity to that of newly diagnosed patients. Factors driving the repertoire differences, possibly disease activity or prior therapy, remain undefined. A significant rise in TCR diversity by C4D1 was seen for CD4+ but not CD8+ cells.

The CDR3 sequence is 19 residues long. Between the trimmed V and J ends, which lost 3 bases and 6 bases, there was a span of 31 bases. CDR1 SGHDT and CDR2 YYEEEE come from the germline V gene. The patients all showed relapse after autologous stem cell transplantation, while their brentuximab vedotin exposure varied. Starting with thawed PBMCs, CD4+ T cells were purified by magnetic negative selection. For this clone: Its specificity is unknown.

TCRdb's table, derived via immunoSEQ multiplex PCR, lists solely in-frame clones and lacks some. The data show about 12,000 clones, with 65% to 80% seen just once and roughly 1.5% held by the top ten. The source material was CD4+ T cells from blood, sampled at baseline. The V and J genes are TRBV5-6 and TRBJ2-7; D possibly corresponds to TRBD2 (6 bases). The TCR sequence derives from a human donor with classical Hodgkin lymphoma. CDR3 bases: TGTGCCAGCAGCTCGGGGGTGTATGGGAATCCTTATGTGATTGGCGAGCAGTACTTC. This gives the protein CASSSGVYGNPYVIGEQYF.